This T cell receptor (beta chain) is drawn from a study of shared clonotypes between healthy human individuals. Trimming left V 3 bases short and J 6 bases short, with 5 bases between. CDR1 and CDR2 (germline): DFQATT, SNEGSKA (reference sequence). This CDR3 contains 10 residues. This clone was observed a few times. The sample holds other DNA sequences that translate to the same CDR3. The table came from immunoSEQ multiplex PCR; TCRdb's copy has only in-frame clones and leaves some out. Of 950,000 to 1,100,000 clones listed, 75% to 85% are singletons. This chain links TRBV20-1 with TRBJ1-1; a weak D match, TRBD1 (5 bases). Sequenced: memory CD4+ T cells from PBMCs. As to subset: CD45RA-negative fraction. This clonotype originated in a young man in good health. Some clones in this sample may be carry-over from other donors' samples. CDR3 sequence (DNA): TGCAGTGCTAGGGGGGCTGAAGCTTTCTTT. Its translation: CSARGAEAFF.